Presented here are 10 T cell receptor beta chains from one specimen sequenced in a study of shared clonotypes between healthy human individuals (dated by TCRdb to the early 2020s). Library preparation used the immunoSEQ multiplex PCR assay. Drawn from immuneACCESS, this table holds only the in-frame rearrangements with V and J called that TCRdb kept. Clones are partly lost; checked studies trace under half to an unresolved V gene and leave the rest unexplained. Recorded for this sample are 1.4 million or so clones; 98% of them occurred a single time. Approximately 0.38% of the sample is held by the ten biggest clonotypes. The sample taken for sequencing was naive CD4+ T cells sorted from blood. The sample's cell subset or site label, in plain terms: CD45RA+ positively selected. These receptors all come from a man in his thirties or forties in good health.

This clone was seen only once. The sample holds other DNA sequences that translate to the same CDR3. This chain connects TRBV5-1 to TRBJ2-6; maybe TRBD1 (6 bases). V shed 0 bases and J shed 0 bases, with 7 bases lying between them. Germline assignment: CDR1 SGHRS and CDR2 YFSETQ. This CDR3 comprises 16 residues. The DNA of the CDR3 is TGCGCCAGCAGCTTGGACAGGGTCTCTGGGGCCAACGTCCTGACTTTC. Its translation is CASSLDRVSGANVLTF.

The chain uses TRBV6-1 and TRBJ1-3; D might be TRBD1 (5 bases). CDR1 and CDR2 (germline): MNHNS, SASEGT. This CDR3 comprises 19 residues. V lost 2 bases and J 0 bases, leaving 20 bases between the germline ends. CDR3 coding DNA: TGTGCCAGCAGTGAAATTCCCGGGGGAGGTGTGGTCTCTGGAAACACCATATATTTT. This translates into CASSEIPGGGVVSGNTIYF.

J is TRBJ2-7 and V is TRBV5-1; 13 bases map to TRBD2. V lost 5 bases and J lost 5; bases outside the gene matches: 19. The V gene's germline CDR1 is SGHRS and CDR2 YFSETQ. The CDR3 length is 19 residues. The DNA for the CDR3 is TGCGCCAGCAGTTGGCGCGCCCGGACTAGCGGGAGTAAAATCCACGAGCAGTACTTC. Residues: CASSWRARTSGSKIHEQYF.

The V call is TRBV4-2, the J call TRBJ2-1, with D perhaps TRBD2 (5 bases). Trimming pared 4 bases from V and 0 bases from J, leaving 19 bases between. This CDR3 comprises 18 residues. The germline V gene encodes CDR1 LGHNA and CDR2 YNFKEQ. The CDR3 DNA follows: TGTGCCAGCAGCCCTAGGGCGGGTATTTCCTCCTCCTACAATGAGCAGTTCTTC. This translates into CASSPRAGISSSYNEQFF.

This rearrangement joins TRBV2 to TRBJ2-7; TRBD2 matches 10 bases. The CDR3 totals 16 residues. Germline V gene data show CDR1 as SNHLY and CDR2 as FYNNEI. J lost 2 bases, V lost 7 bases, and 11 bases had no gene match. The CDR3: CASTTSRLAGAYEQYF. The CDR3 coding sequence is TGTGCCAGCACCACAAGTCGCCTAGCGGGAGCCTACGAGCAGTACTTC.

The chain has TRBV29-1 and TRBJ2-1, with TRBD2 identical over 12 bases. V trimming: 1 base; J trimming: 7 bases; junction bases outside the gene matches: 5. Germline values: CDR1 SQVTM, CDR2 ANQGSEA. The CDR3 runs 15 residues. This chain's CDR3 is CSVEGTSGKYNEQFF. CDR3 coding DNA: TGCAGCGTTGAAGGGACTAGCGGGAAGTATAATGAGCAGTTCTTC.

This chain connects TRBV9 to TRBJ1-2, with D unclear. Trimming cost V 4 bases and J 8 bases, with 18 bases left between them. The CDR3 loop spans 14 amino acids. Germline CDR1 reads SGDLS; CDR2 reads YYNGEE. This chain's CDR3 is CASSPQLAPTGYTF. The CDR3 DNA reads TGTGCCAGCAGCCCCCAACTGGCCCCAACGGGCTACACCTTC.

This chain uses TRBV5-1 with TRBJ2-2; D is ambiguous. The germline V gene has CDR1 SGHRS and CDR2 YFSETQ. The CDR3 runs to 13 residues. V was trimmed by 0 bases and J by 7 bases, leaving 7 bases between them. The CDR3 region is CASSLVGIGELFF. As DNA, the CDR3 is TGCGCCAGCAGCTTGGTGGGGATCGGGGAGCTGTTTTTT.

This clone was recorded only once. The chain links TRBV5-4 to TRBJ2-2; 7 bases align to TRBD2. With 5 bases clipped from V and 0 bases from J, the junction kept 10 bases outside the gene matches. This CDR3 is built from 17 residues. Germline-derived CDR1 and CDR2 are SGHNT and YYREEE (reference sequence). The DNA of the CDR3 is TGTGCCAGCAGAGCTTTCAGGGAGGGCCCGAACACCGGGGAGCTGTTTTTT. Its translation: CASRAFREGPNTGELFF. Supplemented by reference TRBV5-4 and TRBJ2-2, the full variable domain reads ETGVTQSPTHLIKTRGQQVTLRCSSQSGHNTVSWYQQALGQGPQFIFQYYREEENGRGNFPPRFSGLQFPNYSSELNVNALELDDSALYLCASRAFREGPNTGELFFGEGSRLTVL.

The chain couples TRBV2 to TRBJ2-7; D is possibly TRBD1 or TRBD2 (5 bases each). The CDR3 spans 13 residues. Trimming cost V 8 bases and J 2 bases, with 13 bases left between them. Germline CDR1 SNHLY, CDR2 FYNNEI. DNA for the CDR3: TGTGCCAGCCGACTGGGACCGACCTACGAGCAGTACTTC. It translates to CASRLGPTYEQYF.